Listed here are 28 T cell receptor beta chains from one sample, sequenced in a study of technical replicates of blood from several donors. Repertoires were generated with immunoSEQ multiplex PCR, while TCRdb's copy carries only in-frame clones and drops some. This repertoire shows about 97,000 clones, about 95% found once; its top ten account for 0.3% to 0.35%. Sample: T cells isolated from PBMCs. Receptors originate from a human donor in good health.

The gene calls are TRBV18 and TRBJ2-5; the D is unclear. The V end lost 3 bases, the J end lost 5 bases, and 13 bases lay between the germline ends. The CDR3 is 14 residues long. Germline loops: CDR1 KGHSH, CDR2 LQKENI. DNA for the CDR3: TGTGCCAGCTCACCCGGCGGCATCTTGGAGACCCAGTACTTC. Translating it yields CASSPGGILETQYF.

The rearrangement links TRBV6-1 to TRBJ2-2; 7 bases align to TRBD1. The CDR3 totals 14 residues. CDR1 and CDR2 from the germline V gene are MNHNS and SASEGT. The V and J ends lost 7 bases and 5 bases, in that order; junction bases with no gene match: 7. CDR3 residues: CASTLGQATGELFF. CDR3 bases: TGTGCCAGCACGCTCGGACAGGCGACCGGGGAGCTGTTTTTT.

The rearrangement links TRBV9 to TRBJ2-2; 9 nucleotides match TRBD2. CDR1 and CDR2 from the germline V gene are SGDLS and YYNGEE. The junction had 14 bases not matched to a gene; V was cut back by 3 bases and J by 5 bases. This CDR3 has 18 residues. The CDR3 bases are TGTGCCAGCAGCGCAACCTCCGCGGTGCGGGAGGGTACCGGGGAGCTGTTTTTT. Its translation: CASSATSAVREGTGELFF.

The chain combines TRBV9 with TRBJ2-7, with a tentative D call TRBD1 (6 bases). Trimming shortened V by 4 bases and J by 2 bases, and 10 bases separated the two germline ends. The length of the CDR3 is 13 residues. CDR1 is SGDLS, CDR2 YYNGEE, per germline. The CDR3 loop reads CASSSGQTYEQYF. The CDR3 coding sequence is TGTGCCAGCAGCTCAGGACAGACCTACGAGCAGTACTTC. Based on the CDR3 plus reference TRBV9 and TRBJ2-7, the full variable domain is DSGVTQTPKHLITATGQRVTLRCSPRSGDLSVYWYQQSLDQGLQFLIQYYNGEERAKGNILERFSAQQFPDLHSELNLSSLELGDSALYFCASSSGQTYEQYFGPGTRLTVT.

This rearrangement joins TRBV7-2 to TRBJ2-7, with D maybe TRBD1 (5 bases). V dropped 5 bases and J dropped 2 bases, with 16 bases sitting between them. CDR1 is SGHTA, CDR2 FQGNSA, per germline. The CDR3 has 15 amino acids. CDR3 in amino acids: CASSDSYRRPYEQYF. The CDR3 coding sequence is TGTGCCAGCAGCGACTCCTACAGGAGACCCTACGAGCAGTACTTC.

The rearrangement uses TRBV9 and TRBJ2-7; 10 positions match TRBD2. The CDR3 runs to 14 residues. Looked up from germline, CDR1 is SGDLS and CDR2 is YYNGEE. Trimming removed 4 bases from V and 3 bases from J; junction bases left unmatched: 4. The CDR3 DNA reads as TGTGCCAGCAGCCAACTAGCGGGAAGCTACGAGCAGTACTTC. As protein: CASSQLAGSYEQYF. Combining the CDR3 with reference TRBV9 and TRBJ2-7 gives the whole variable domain DSGVTQTPKHLITATGQRVTLRCSPRSGDLSVYWYQQSLDQGLQFLIQYYNGEERAKGNILERFSAQQFPDLHSELNLSSLELGDSALYFCASSQLAGSYEQYFGPGTRLTVT.

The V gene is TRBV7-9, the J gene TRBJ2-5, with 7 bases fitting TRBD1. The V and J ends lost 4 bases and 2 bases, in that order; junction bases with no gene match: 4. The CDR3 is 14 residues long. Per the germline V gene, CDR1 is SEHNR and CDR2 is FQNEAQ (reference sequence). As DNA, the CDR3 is TGTGCCAGCAGCTCCGACAGGGAACAAGAGACCCAGTACTTC. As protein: CASSSDREQETQYF.

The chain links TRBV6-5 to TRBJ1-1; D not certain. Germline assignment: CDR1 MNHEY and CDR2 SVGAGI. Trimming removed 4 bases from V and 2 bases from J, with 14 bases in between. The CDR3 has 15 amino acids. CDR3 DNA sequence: TGTGCCAGCAGTTGCTCGTGGGAGTTCAACACTGAAGCTTTCTTT. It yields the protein CASSCSWEFNTEAFF.

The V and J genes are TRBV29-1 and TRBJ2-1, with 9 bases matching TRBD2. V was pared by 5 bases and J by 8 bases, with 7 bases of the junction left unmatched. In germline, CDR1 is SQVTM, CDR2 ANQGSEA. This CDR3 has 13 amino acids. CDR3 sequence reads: CSVLDAGGYEQFF. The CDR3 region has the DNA TGCAGCGTTTTAGATGCGGGAGGGTATGAGCAGTTCTTC.

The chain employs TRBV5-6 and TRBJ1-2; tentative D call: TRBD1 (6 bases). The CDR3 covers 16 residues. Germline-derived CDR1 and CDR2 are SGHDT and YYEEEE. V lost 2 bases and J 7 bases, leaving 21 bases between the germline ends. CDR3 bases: TGTGCCAGCAGCTTTTTTCTTAGTGGGGGCGCATCTGGCTACACCTTC. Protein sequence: CASSFFLSGGASGYTF.

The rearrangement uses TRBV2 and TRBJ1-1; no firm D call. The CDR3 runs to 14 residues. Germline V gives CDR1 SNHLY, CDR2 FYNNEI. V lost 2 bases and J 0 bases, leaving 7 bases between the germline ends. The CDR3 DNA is TGTGCCAGCAGTGAAATGCGGGTGAACACTGAAGCTTTCTTT. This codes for CASSEMRVNTEAFF.

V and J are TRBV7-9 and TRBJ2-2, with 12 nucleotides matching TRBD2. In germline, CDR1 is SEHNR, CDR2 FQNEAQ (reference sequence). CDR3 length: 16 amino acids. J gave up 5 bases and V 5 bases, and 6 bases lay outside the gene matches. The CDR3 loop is CASSLLAGGPTGELFF. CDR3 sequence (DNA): TGTGCCAGCAGCCTTCTAGCGGGAGGGCCGACCGGGGAGCTGTTTTTT.

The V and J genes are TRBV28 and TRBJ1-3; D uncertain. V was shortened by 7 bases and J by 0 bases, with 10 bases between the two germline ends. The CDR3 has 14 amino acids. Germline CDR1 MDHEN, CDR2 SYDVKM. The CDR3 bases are TGTGCCAGCACACCGGGTTCCTCTGGAAACACCATATATTTT. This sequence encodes CASTPGSSGNTIYF.

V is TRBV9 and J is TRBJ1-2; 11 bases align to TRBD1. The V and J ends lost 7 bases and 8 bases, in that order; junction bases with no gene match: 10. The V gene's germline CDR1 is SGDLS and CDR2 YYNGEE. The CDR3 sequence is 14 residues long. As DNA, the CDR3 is TGTGCCAGCCGTGAAGCGGACAGGGGGCGAGGCTACACCTTC. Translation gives CASREADRGRGYTF.

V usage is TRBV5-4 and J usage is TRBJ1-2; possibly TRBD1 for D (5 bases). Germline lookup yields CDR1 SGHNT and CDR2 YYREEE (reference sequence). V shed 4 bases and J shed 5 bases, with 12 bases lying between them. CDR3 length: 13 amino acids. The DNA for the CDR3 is TGTGCCAGCAGCCCGGACACGTCGTATGGCTACACCTTC. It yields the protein CASSPDTSYGYTF.

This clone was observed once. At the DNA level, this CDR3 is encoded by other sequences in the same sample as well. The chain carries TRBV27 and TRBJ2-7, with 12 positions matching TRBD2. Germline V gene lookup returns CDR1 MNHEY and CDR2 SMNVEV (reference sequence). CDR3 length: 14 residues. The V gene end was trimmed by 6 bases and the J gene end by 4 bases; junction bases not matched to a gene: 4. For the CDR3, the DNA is TGTGCCAGCAGCCTAGCGGGAGGGCCGTACGAGCAGTACTTC. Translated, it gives CASSLAGGPYEQYF.

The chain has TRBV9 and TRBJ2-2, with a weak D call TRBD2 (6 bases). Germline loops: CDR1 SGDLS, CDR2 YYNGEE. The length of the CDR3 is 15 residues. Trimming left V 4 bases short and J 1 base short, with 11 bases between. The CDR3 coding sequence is TGTGCCAGCAGCTTCCCCGGGGGGAACACCGGGGAGCTGTTTTTT. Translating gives CASSFPGGNTGELFF.

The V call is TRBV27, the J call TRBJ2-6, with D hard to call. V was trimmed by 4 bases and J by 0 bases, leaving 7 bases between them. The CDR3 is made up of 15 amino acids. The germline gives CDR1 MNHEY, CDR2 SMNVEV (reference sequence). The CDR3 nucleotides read TGTGCCAGCAGTTCGCTAAACTCTGGGGCCAACGTCCTGACTTTC. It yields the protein CASSSLNSGANVLTF. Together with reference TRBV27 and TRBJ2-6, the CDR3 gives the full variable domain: EAQVTQNPRYLITVTGKKLTVTCSQNMNHEYMSWYRQDPGLGLRQIYYSMNVEVTDKGDVPEGYKVSRKEKRNFPLILESPSPNQTSLYFCASSSLNSGANVLTFGAGSRLTVL.

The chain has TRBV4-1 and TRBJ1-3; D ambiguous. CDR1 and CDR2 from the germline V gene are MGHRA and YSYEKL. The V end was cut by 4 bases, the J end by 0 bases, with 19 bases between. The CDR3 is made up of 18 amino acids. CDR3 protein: CASSPRVLLPDSGNTIYF. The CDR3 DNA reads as TGCGCCAGCAGCCCGCGGGTCTTGCTACCCGACTCTGGAAACACCATATATTTT.

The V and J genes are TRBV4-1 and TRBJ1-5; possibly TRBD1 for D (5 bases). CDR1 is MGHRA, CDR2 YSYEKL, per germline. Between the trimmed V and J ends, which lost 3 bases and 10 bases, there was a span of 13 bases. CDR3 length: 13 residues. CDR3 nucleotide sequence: TGCGCCAGCAGCCAGAACGGGGGTGGTCCCCAGCATTTT. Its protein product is CASSQNGGGPQHF.

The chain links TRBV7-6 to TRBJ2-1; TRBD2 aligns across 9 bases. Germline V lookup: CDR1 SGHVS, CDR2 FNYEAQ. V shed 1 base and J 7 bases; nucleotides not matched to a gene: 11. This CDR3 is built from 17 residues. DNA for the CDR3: TGTGCCAGCAGCTTAGTGTTGGCGGGAGGGTTTTATAATGAGCAGTTCTTC. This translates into CASSLVLAGGFYNEQFF.

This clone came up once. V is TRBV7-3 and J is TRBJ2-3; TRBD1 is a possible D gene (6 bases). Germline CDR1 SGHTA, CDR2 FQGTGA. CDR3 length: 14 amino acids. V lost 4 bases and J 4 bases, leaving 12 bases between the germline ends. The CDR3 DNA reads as TGTGCCAGCAGCTCCGGACAGTCTTCAGATACGCAGTATTTT. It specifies CASSSGQSSDTQYF.

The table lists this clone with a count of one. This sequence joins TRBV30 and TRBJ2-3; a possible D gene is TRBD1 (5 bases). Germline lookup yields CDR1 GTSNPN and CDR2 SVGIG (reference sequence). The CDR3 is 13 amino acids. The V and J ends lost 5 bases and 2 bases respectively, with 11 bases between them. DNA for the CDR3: TGTGCCTGGCAAACAGGCTTCACAGATACGCAGTATTTT. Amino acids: CAWQTGFTDTQYF.

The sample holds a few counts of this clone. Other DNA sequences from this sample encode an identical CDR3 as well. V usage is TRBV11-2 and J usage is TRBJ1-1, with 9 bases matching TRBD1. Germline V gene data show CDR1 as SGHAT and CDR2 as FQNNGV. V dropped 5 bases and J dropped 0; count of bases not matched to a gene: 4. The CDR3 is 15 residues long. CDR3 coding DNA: TGTGCCAGCAGCCTGACAGGGGGGATGAACACTGAAGCTTTCTTT. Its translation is CASSLTGGMNTEAFF. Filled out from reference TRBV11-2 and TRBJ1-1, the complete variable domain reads EAGVAQSPRYKIIEKRQSVAFWCNPISGHATLYWYQQILGQGPKLLIQFQNNGVVDDSQLPKDRFSAERLKGVDSTLKIQPAKLEDSAVYLCASSLTGGMNTEAFFGQGTRLTVV.

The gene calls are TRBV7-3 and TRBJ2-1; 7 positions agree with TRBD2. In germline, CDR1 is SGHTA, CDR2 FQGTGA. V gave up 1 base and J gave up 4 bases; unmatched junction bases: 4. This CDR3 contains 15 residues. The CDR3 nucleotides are TGTGCCAGCAGCTTAAGCGGGAGTGGTTACAATGAGCAGTTCTTC. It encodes CASSLSGSGYNEQFF.

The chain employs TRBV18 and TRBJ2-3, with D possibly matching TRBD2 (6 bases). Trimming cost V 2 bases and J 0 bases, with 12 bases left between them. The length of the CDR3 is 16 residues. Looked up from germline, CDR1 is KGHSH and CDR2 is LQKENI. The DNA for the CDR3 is TGTGCCAGCTCACCAGGCCTCGGGACTAGCACAGATACGCAGTATTTT. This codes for CASSPGLGTSTDTQYF.

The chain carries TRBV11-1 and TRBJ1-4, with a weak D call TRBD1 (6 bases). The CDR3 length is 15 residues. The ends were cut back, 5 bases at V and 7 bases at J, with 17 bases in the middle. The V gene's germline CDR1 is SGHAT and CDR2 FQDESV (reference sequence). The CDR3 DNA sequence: TGTGCCAGCAGCCTACAGGGTGGAGATGGTGAAAAACTGTTTTTT. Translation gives CASSLQGGDGEKLFF.

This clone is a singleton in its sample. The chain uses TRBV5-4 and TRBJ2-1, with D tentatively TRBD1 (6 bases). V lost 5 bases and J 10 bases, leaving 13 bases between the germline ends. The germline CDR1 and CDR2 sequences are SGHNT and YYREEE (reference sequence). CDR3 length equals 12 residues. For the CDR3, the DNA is TGTGCCAGCAGTTTCTACGGGACAGAGCAGTTCTTC. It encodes CASSFYGTEQFF.